Listed below are T cell receptor beta chains from one sample, sequenced in a study of human T cells and chemical hapten exposure. From the RACE reads, TCRdb called clonotypes with MiXCR, one entry per CDR3 protein. The sample contains 150,000 to 200,000 distinct CDR3 sequences, more than 12% of which appear only once. The source material was whole blood, sampled in connection with sensitization to the hapten diphenylcyclopropenone (DPC). Receptor source: a woman aged 25 to 39 with alopecia areata. Some clones in this sample may be carry-over from other donors' samples. The CDR3 runs from the conserved cysteine through the conserved F or W. D genes are given only for firm matches. The size entry is marked missing in some rows and otherwise reads once, few, many or a size class.

clone_size j_call d_call v_call cdr3_aa cdr3_nt
few TRBJ2-1 NA TRBV6-5 CASSLRGTHNEQFF TGTGCCAGCAGCCTGAGGGGGACTCACAATGAGCAGTTCTTC
NA TRBJ2-1 NA TRBV20-1 CSASAGIAPNEQFF TGCAGTGCATCCGCCGGGATCGCTCCCAATGAGCAGTTCTTC
many TRBJ2-7 NA TRBV3-2 CASSQVKATPYEQYF TGTGCCAGCAGCCAAGTCAAGGCGACCCCCTACGAGCAGTACTTC
few TRBJ2-5 TRBD1 TRBV9 CASSVEGQGLTQYF TGTGCCAGCAGCGTAGAGGGACAGGGGCTTACCCAGTACTTC
NA TRBJ2-3 TRBD1 TRBV11-2 CASSKTGGTDTQYF TGTGCCAGCAGCAAGACAGGGGGCACAGATACGCAGTATTTT
few TRBJ1-1 NA TRBV5-1 CASSLTGNGNTEAFF TGCGCCAGCAGCTTAACAGGGAATGGGAACACTGAAGCTTTCTTT
NA TRBJ2-2 TRBD2 TRBV2 CASSELLADTGELFF TGTGCCAGCAGTGAATTGCTAGCGGACACCGGGGAGCTGTTTTTT
many TRBJ1-6 NA TRBV6-5 CASSYWGDSPLHF TGTGCCAGCAGTTACTGGGGGGACTCACCCCTCCACTTT
few TRBJ2-5 TRBD2 TRBV5-1 CASSETSGRRETQYF TGCGCCAGCAGCGAGACTAGCGGGAGGCGAGAGACCCAGTACTTC
few TRBJ1-2 NA TRBV6-6 CASSTGLEFYGYTF TGTGCCAGCAGCACGGGGTTAGAGTTTTATGGCTACACCTTC
NA TRBJ2-6 NA TRBV12-3/TRBV12-4 CASSFSDPGADVLTF TGTGCCAGCAGTTTCAGTGACCCTGGGGCCGACGTCCTGACTTTC
NA TRBJ1-2 TRBD1 TRBV20-1 CSAERTGPNYGYTF TGCAGTGCTGAAAGGACAGGGCCTAACTATGGCTACACCTTC
few TRBJ2-1 NA TRBV7-2 CASGPSSYNEQFF TGTGCCAGCGGGCCAAGCTCCTACAATGAGCAGTTCTTC
few TRBJ2-1 NA TRBV28 CASSSRDRPDEQFF TGTGCCAGCAGTTCGAGAGACAGGCCCGATGAGCAGTTCTTC
NA TRBJ2-5 NA TRBV30 CAWRERTVGQETQYF TGTGCCTGGAGGGAACGGACAGTGGGACAAGAGACCCAGTACTTC
few TRBJ1-2 NA TRBV3-1 CASSQGQAGGYTF TGTGCCAGCAGCCAAGGACAGGCGGGTGGCTACACCTTC
few TRBJ2-7 TRBD2 TRBV9 CASSVDVAGEGHSYEQYF TGTGCCAGCAGCGTAGACGTAGCGGGAGAGGGTCACTCCTACGAGCAGTACTTC
many TRBJ2-7 TRBD2 TRBV5-5 CASSAGRLAGTYEQYF TGTGCCAGCAGCGCAGGTCGGCTAGCGGGGACTTACGAGCAGTACTTC
many TRBJ2-7 TRBD2 TRBV11-2 CASSPTGLAGSYEQYF TGTGCCAGCAGCCCAACGGGACTAGCGGGCTCCTACGAGCAGTACTTC
NA TRBJ2-3 NA TRBV9 CASSVAAGPFTDTQYF TGTGCCAGCAGCGTAGCGGCAGGACCCTTCACAGATACGCAGTATTTT